Shown below are 26 T cell receptor beta chains from a single sample sequenced in a study of control samples from healthy donors and cancer patients. Only in-frame clones appear in the TCRdb table, and some are missing; sequencing was by immunoSEQ multiplex PCR. Among about 130,000 clones listed, 90% to 95% were seen once. The sequenced material came from PBMCs. All receptors derive from a man aged 55 to 70 with colorectal cancer.

This chain joins TRBV10-3 and TRBJ1-1; D unresolved. This CDR3 is built from 13 residues. V lost 4 bases, J lost 1 base, and 7 bases lay in between. In germline, CDR1 is ENHRY, CDR2 SYGVKD. DNA of the CDR3: TGTGCCATCAGTGTTACAGAGAACACTGAAGCTTTCTTT. Its protein is CAISVTENTEAFF.

This clone has just one count. This chain uses TRBV5-1 with TRBJ1-4; tentatively, D is TRBD1 (6 bases). Trimming removed 0 bases from V and 0 bases from J, with 12 bases in between. This CDR3 has 17 amino acids. CDR1 SGHRS and CDR2 YFSETQ come from the germline V gene. Here the CDR3 DNA reads TGCGCCAGCAGCTTGGGACAGGAGTTCGCAACTAATGAAAAACTGTTTTTT. Protein product: CASSLGQEFATNEKLFF.

For the CDR3, the DNA is TGTGCCAGCAGTCGGGGGAGTACGCAGTATTTT. Residues: CASSRGSTQYF. This sequence joins TRBV27 and TRBJ2-3, with a tentative D call TRBD2 (6 bases). This CDR3 has 11 amino acids. V lost 5 bases to trimming and J lost 8 bases, with 8 bases between them. Germline V gene data show CDR1 as MNHEY and CDR2 as SMNVEV (reference sequence).

The chain employs TRBV27 and TRBJ1-3; TRBD1 matches 9 bases. This CDR3 is 14 amino acids long. Germline CDR1 reads MNHEY; CDR2 reads SMNVEV (reference sequence). V lost 5 bases, J lost 4 bases, and 3 bases stayed unmatched. The CDR3 sequence is CASSGDRAGNTIYF. In DNA form, the CDR3 reads TGTGCCAGCAGTGGGGACAGGGCAGGAAACACCATATATTTT.

The chain uses TRBV12-5 and TRBJ1-3; no firm D call. Germline values: CDR1 LGHNT, CDR2 FRNRAP. The CDR3 loop spans 14 amino acids. V lost 6 bases and J 0 bases, leaving 9 bases between the germline ends. CDR3 region: CASGGLYSGNTIYF. The DNA of the CDR3 is TGTGCTAGTGGGGGTCTCTACTCTGGAAACACCATATATTTT.

The V call is TRBV19, the J call TRBJ2-7, with D maybe TRBD1 (6 bases). Trimming took off 4 bases at V and 9 bases at J, with 16 bases between the two ends. Germline lookup yields CDR1 LNHDA and CDR2 SQIVND (reference sequence). This CDR3 spans 13 amino acids. The CDR3 sequence is CASSTLQGNLQYF. CDR3 DNA sequence: TGTGCCAGTAGTACCCTACAGGGTAATTTGCAGTACTTC.

The chain has TRBV12-3 or TRBV12-4 and TRBJ2-7; 9 bases are shared with TRBD1. V was clipped by 5 bases and J by 4 bases; unmatched bases: 3. The CDR3 sequence is 13 residues long. CDR3 bases: TGTGCCAGCAGTAGACAGGGGGGGTACGAGCAGTACTTC. Its translation is CASSRQGGYEQYF.

The chain carries TRBV6-1 and TRBJ1-5; a possible D gene is TRBD1 (6 bases). V was pared by 1 base and J by 6 bases, with 10 bases between. Germline loops: CDR1 MNHNS, CDR2 SASEGT. The CDR3 sequence is 14 residues long. Written as DNA, the CDR3 is TGTGCCAGCAGTGAAGGGGGGGGCACTCAGCCCCAGCATTTT. It specifies CASSEGGGTQPQHF.

The V gene is TRBV7-2, the J gene TRBJ1-2, with D hard to call. There are 13 residues in the CDR3. Germline V CDR1 and CDR2: SGHTA, FQGNSA. The V end was cut by 6 bases, the J end by 8 bases, with 16 bases between. CDR3 DNA: TGTGCCAGCAGTCTAGGGTCCTTTGGGGGCTACACCTTC. It codes for CASSLGSFGGYTF.

This clone has a single count. The genes are TRBV12-3 or TRBV12-4 and TRBJ2-1, with D unresolved. The V end lost 1 base, the J end lost 15 bases, and 10 bases lay between the germline ends. The CDR3 totals 11 residues. The CDR3 nucleotides are TGTGCCAGCAGTTTAGGGACGCGGTGGTTCTTC. This codes for CASSLGTRWFF.

The V call is TRBV3-1 (or the pseudogene TRBV3-2), the J call TRBJ2-1, with TRBD2 matching 10 bases. In germline, CDR1 is LGHDT, CDR2 YNNKEL (reference sequence). This CDR3 has 15 amino acids. J lost 6 bases, V lost 5 bases, and 7 bases had no gene match. The CDR3 coding sequence is TGTGCCAGCAGCTCGGGGACTAGCGAGCTCAATGAGCAGTTCTTC. Amino acid sequence: CASSSGTSELNEQFF.

This sequence joins TRBV18 and TRBJ1-5; D possibly corresponds to TRBD1 (6 bases). This CDR3 region has 15 residues. Trimming removed 2 bases from V and 3 bases from J, with 11 bases in between. Germline values: CDR1 KGHSH, CDR2 LQKENI. The CDR3 here is CASSPETGNNQPQHF. Here the CDR3 DNA reads TGTGCCAGCTCACCAGAGACAGGAAACAATCAGCCCCAGCATTTT.

V usage is TRBV7-9 and J usage is TRBJ1-2, with 9 bases that match TRBD1. This CDR3 has 15 amino acids. Per the germline V gene, CDR1 is SEHNR and CDR2 is FQNEAQ (reference sequence). Trimming removed 5 bases from V and 4 bases from J; junction bases left unmatched: 8. The CDR3 loop is CASSEMGQGLYGYTF. The CDR3 coding sequence is TGTGCCAGCAGCGAGATGGGACAGGGACTCTATGGCTACACCTTC.

The rearrangement joins TRBV6-2 or TRBV6-3 to TRBJ1-5; 8 bases are a match to TRBD1. Germline lookup yields CDR1 MNHEY and CDR2 SVGEGT. This CDR3 contains 15 residues. The V segment lost 0 bases and the J segment 11 bases; nucleotides outside the gene matches: 9. The CDR3 reads CASSYSTGADMTQHF. The CDR3 DNA reads as TGTGCCAGCAGTTACTCGACAGGGGCCGATATGACCCAGCATTTT.

The rearrangement uses TRBV5-1 and TRBJ1-1, with D hard to call. V was pared by 1 base and J by 0 bases, with 10 bases between. Per the germline V gene, CDR1 is SGHRS and CDR2 is YFSETQ. The CDR3 loop spans 15 amino acids. CDR3 protein: CASSLLSTVNTEAFF. The CDR3 DNA is TGCGCCAGCAGCTTGTTGTCGACGGTGAACACTGAAGCTTTCTTT.

The chain employs TRBV5-1 and TRBJ2-7, with D perhaps TRBD1 or TRBD2 (5 bases each). Trimming removed 1 base at V and 3 bases at J, with 11 bases between. Germline values: CDR1 SGHRS, CDR2 YFSETQ. The CDR3 sequence is 14 residues long. CDR3 nucleotide sequence: TGCGCCAGCAGCTTGTCGGGACGGGACTACGAGCAGTACTTC. It yields the protein CASSLSGRDYEQYF.

This clone was seen a single time. The chain couples TRBV4-2 to TRBJ1-1, with D tentatively TRBD1 (6 bases). The germline V and J ends were trimmed by 2 bases and 4 bases, with 8 bases remaining between them. The germline gives CDR1 LGHNA, CDR2 YNFKEQ. The CDR3 runs to 13 residues. The CDR3 DNA is TGTGCCAGCAGCCAACCGACAGGCACTGAAGCTTTCTTT. Its protein is CASSQPTGTEAFF.

This chain uses TRBV29-1 with TRBJ2-7; D is ambiguous. Looked up from germline, CDR1 is SQVTM and CDR2 is ANQGSEA. Trimming cost V 0 bases and J 0 bases, with 6 bases left between them. CDR3 length: 13 amino acids. CDR3 DNA: TGCAGCGTTGAAGACGACCGCTCCTACGAGCAGTACTTC. Its protein product is CSVEDDRSYEQYF.

V is TRBV5-4 and J is TRBJ2-7, with D maybe TRBD1 (5 bases). The V end lost 1 base, the J end lost 2 bases, and 10 bases lay between the germline ends. Germline loops: CDR1 SGHNT, CDR2 YYREEE (reference sequence). This CDR3 spans 14 amino acids. The CDR3 DNA sequence: TGTGCCAGCAGCTTGCGCCAGGGAACCTACGAGCAGTACTTC. Amino acids: CASSLRQGTYEQYF. The complete variable domain, with remaining parts taken from reference TRBV5-4 and TRBJ2-7, reads ETGVTQSPTHLIKTRGQQVTLRCSSQSGHNTVSWYQQALGQGPQFIFQYYREEENGRGNFPPRFSGLQFPNYSSELNVNALELDDSALYLCASSLRQGTYEQYFGPGTRLTVT.

The gene calls are TRBV5-1 and TRBJ2-3; 7 bases align to TRBD1. The germline CDR1 and CDR2 sequences are SGHRS and YFSETQ. The CDR3 is 17 amino acids. Trimming cost V 1 base and J 3 bases; bases outside gene matches: 11. CDR3 DNA: TGCGCCAGCAGCTTGAATCAAGGGGGCAGACGGACAGATACGCAGTATTTT. Its translation is CASSLNQGGRRTDTQYF.

A few counts support this clone. This chain joins TRBV7-2 and TRBJ2-3; 10 nucleotides agree with TRBD2. V was clipped by 4 bases and J by 4 bases; unmatched bases: 5. CDR1 is SGHTA, CDR2 FQGNSA, per germline. The CDR3 covers 15 residues. The CDR3 nucleotides are TGTGCCAGCAGCTCCCTAGCGGGGGTGGCAGATACGCAGTATTTT. This gives the protein CASSSLAGVADTQYF.

V usage is TRBV13 and J usage is TRBJ1-2; 9 nucleotides line up with TRBD1. From germline, CDR1 is PRHDT and CDR2 FYEKMQ (reference sequence). The CDR3 is made up of 13 amino acids. J lost 6 bases, V lost 4 bases, and 3 bases had no gene match. The CDR3 reads CASSYGQGNGYTF. As DNA, the CDR3 is TGTGCCAGCAGCTATGGACAGGGGAATGGCTACACCTTC.

The chain links TRBV7-2 to TRBJ2-3; a weak D match, TRBD2 (5 bases). The V gene lost 3 bases and the J gene lost 2 bases, with 12 bases spanning the gap. This CDR3 contains 15 residues. Looked up from germline, CDR1 is SGHTA and CDR2 is FQGNSA. Written as DNA, the CDR3 is TGTGCCAGCAGCTTGGCGGGCACTAACACAGATACGCAGTATTTT. It codes for CASSLAGTNTDTQYF.

The chain links TRBV18 to TRBJ1-4; the D gene is possibly TRBD1 (6 bases). V shed 3 bases and J shed 0 bases, with 11 bases lying between them. In germline, CDR1 is KGHSH, CDR2 LQKENI. The CDR3 contains 16 residues. CDR3 loop: CASSPGQLATNEKLFF. CDR3 nucleotide sequence: TGTGCCAGCTCACCCGGACAGCTTGCAACTAATGAAAAACTGTTTTTT.

This clone was detected only once. The chain has TRBV19 and TRBJ1-3; D is possibly TRBD1 (5 bases). V was clipped by 3 bases and J by 4 bases, with 16 bases between them. Germline CDR1 and CDR2: LNHDA and SQIVND (reference sequence). This CDR3 comprises 16 residues. The CDR3 spells CASSIGVGTAGNTIYF. Written as DNA, the CDR3 is TGTGCCAGTAGTATTGGTGTCGGGACGGCGGGAAACACCATATATTTT.

The rearrangement joins TRBV12-3 or TRBV12-4 to TRBJ2-2, with D perhaps TRBD1 (5 bases). The ends were cut back, 1 base at V and 7 bases at J, with 7 bases in the middle. This CDR3 contains 13 residues. For the CDR3, the DNA is TGTGCCAGCAGTTTAGGGCAGGGCGGGGAGCTGTTTTTT. Encoded protein: CASSLGQGGELFF.